The TCR beta chain under discussion was sequenced for a study of T cell responses to AZD1222 COVID-19 vaccine. Regarding the study as a whole: The sample set comprised mostly white British donors with more females, and clonal diversity was possibly underestimated. Two AZD1222 doses significantly raised spike-specific TCR breadth and depth over controls.

The V and J ends lost 6 bases and 2 bases, in that order; junction bases with no gene match: 7. Germline values: CDR1 DFQATT, CDR2 SNEGSKA (reference sequence). The CDR3 sequence is 15 residues long. As regards this clone: Its target is unknown.

The protocol was immunoSEQ multiplex PCR, while the TCRdb copy is restricted to in-frame clones and leaves out a portion. The sample lists around 140,000 clones; 85% to 95% were seen once. The sequencing here drew on peripheral blood, taken on day 0 of AZD1222 vaccination. This TCR was sampled from an adult in good health. The chain links TRBV20-1 to TRBJ2-5, with TRBD2 matching over 12 bases. CDR3 region: CSASTSGGRQETQYF. CDR3 sequence (DNA): TGCAGTGCGAGTACTAGCGGGGGGCGACAAGAGACCCAGTACTTC.